These 30 T cell receptor beta chains came from one sample sequenced in a study of T cell changes during pregnancy in multiple sclerosis. Some clones are missing from TCRdb's copy, which holds only in-frame ones; the method was immunoSEQ multiplex PCR. The sample carries roughly 87,000 clones, 91% recorded once. The material was PBMCs, obtained in the first trimester of pregnancy. These receptors were taken from a female donor in good health, serving as a control in a pregnancy study. Some clones in this sample may be carry-over from other donors' samples.

The V and J genes are TRBV5-1 and TRBJ2-7; D may be TRBD1 (6 bases). Between the trimmed V and J ends, which lost 3 bases and 3 bases, there was a span of 16 bases. This CDR3 is built from 15 residues. Germline V gene lookup returns CDR1 SGHRS and CDR2 YFSETQ. The CDR3 nucleotides are TGCGCCAGCAGCTACTACAGGGAGCCTCACTACGAGCAGTACTTC. Its protein is CASSYYREPHYEQYF. The full variable domain, its missing parts supplied by reference TRBV5-1 and TRBJ2-7, is KAGVTQTPRYLIKTRGQQVTLSCSPISGHRSVSWYQQTPGQGLQFLFEYFSETQRNKGNFPGRFSGRQFSNSRSEMNVSTLELGDSALYLCASSYYREPHYEQYFGPGTRLTVT.

This chain links TRBV28 with TRBJ2-7; 9 bases are a match to TRBD2. J was trimmed by 0 bases and V by 3 bases; bases with no gene match: 21. Germline V gives CDR1 MDHEN, CDR2 SYDVKM. This CDR3 comprises 21 residues. CDR3 nucleotide sequence: TGTGCCAGCAGTTTTTCTTTCTCGCTCCGCCTGACTAGCGGTACCTCCTACGAGCAGTACTTC. Translating gives CASSFSFSLRLTSGTSYEQYF.

This chain links TRBV28 with TRBJ1-1; D unresolved. From germline, CDR1 is MDHEN and CDR2 SYDVKM. Trimming removed 2 bases at V and 0 bases at J, with 16 bases between. The CDR3 has 17 residues. The CDR3 protein is CASSLRVGGLMNTEAFF. The CDR3 nucleotides read TGTGCCAGCAGTTTAAGGGTGGGTGGACTTATGAACACTGAAGCTTTCTTT.

The chain recombines TRBV28 with TRBJ2-7, with D perhaps TRBD1 (6 bases). The germline CDR1 and CDR2 sequences are MDHEN and SYDVKM. V lost 3 bases to trimming and J lost 4 bases, with 16 bases between them. This CDR3 region has 15 residues. The CDR3 loop is CASSFWRAGAYEQYF. In nucleotides, the CDR3 is TGTGCCAGCAGTTTTTGGCGGGCAGGGGCTTACGAGCAGTACTTC.

V and J are TRBV2 and TRBJ2-1; TRBD2 agrees at 11 bases. Trimming took 7 bases from V and 9 from J; bases not matched to a gene: 8. Looked up from germline, CDR1 is SNHLY and CDR2 is FYNNEI. This CDR3 has 14 amino acids. The DNA of the CDR3 is TGTGCCAGCAATTGGCTAGCGGGAGGAACTGAGCAGTTCTTC. It encodes CASNWLAGGTEQFF.

With regard to this clone: The same CDR3 can be traced to other DNA sequences in this sample. The chain joins TRBV6-1 to TRBJ2-5, with D perhaps TRBD1 (6 bases). The CDR3 runs to 16 residues. Germline V gene data show CDR1 as MNHNS and CDR2 as SASEGT. V was cut by 3 bases and J by 1 base, with 15 bases left in between. The CDR3 spells CASSEDSRTVQETQYF. The CDR3 coding sequence is TGTGCCAGCAGTGAGGACAGCCGAACCGTCCAAGAGACCCAGTACTTC.

This clone turned up a few times. V and J are TRBV29-1 and TRBJ1-1; the D gene is possibly TRBD1 (5 bases). Germline V gene sequence: CDR1 SQVTM, CDR2 ANQGSEA. This CDR3 is built from 13 residues. V dropped 6 bases and J dropped 1 base, with 12 bases sitting between them. The CDR3 reads CSVRTSPNTEAFF. The CDR3 region has the DNA TGCAGCGTCCGGACATCGCCGAACACTGAAGCTTTCTTT.

The chain is built from TRBV5-1 and TRBJ2-3, with D tentatively TRBD2 (7 bases). The germline CDR1 and CDR2 sequences are SGHRS and YFSETQ. Trimming removed 0 bases at V and 10 bases at J, with 21 bases between. The CDR3 covers 16 residues. CDR3 region: CASSLGVSGGSLAQYF. CDR3 bases: TGCGCCAGCAGCTTGGGGGTATCGGGGGGCTCTCTGGCGCAGTATTTT.

The rearrangement joins TRBV28 to TRBJ2-6, with no clear D. The germline V and J ends were trimmed by 3 bases and 0 bases, with 3 bases remaining between them. The CDR3 runs 14 residues. Germline CDR1 and CDR2: MDHEN and SYDVKM. The CDR3 nucleotides read TGTGCCAGCAGTTTGTACTCTGGGGCCAACGTCCTGACTTTC. Its protein product is CASSLYSGANVLTF. Drawing the rest from reference TRBV28 and TRBJ2-6, the complete variable domain is DVKVTQSSRYLVKRTGEKVFLECVQDMDHENMFWYRQDPGLGLRLIYFSYDVKMKEKGDIPEGYSVSREKKERFSLILESASTNQTSMYLCASSLYSGANVLTFGAGSRLTVL.

The chain has TRBV10-3 and TRBJ2-7, with 11 bases matching TRBD2. Per the germline V gene, CDR1 is ENHRY and CDR2 is SYGVKD. J was trimmed by 1 base and V by 1 base; bases with no gene match: 0. This CDR3 region has 15 residues. The CDR3 is CAISEWTSGSYEQYF. DNA of the CDR3: TGTGCCATCAGTGAGTGGACTAGCGGGTCCTACGAGCAGTACTTC.

On this clone itself: A junction boundary mismatches the germline segment, possibly from a read error. J is TRBJ2-7 and V is TRBV5-1; D call uncertain. Germline V gene lookup returns CDR1 SGHRS and CDR2 YFSETQ. The CDR3 covers 14 residues. The CDR3 coding sequence is TGCGTCAGCAGCTTGTTGGGCAGGTCCTACGAGCAGTACTTC. Protein product: CVSSLLGRSYEQYF.

The chain carries TRBV7-9 and TRBJ2-7; a possible D gene is TRBD1 (6 bases). CDR3 length: 13 amino acids. Germline values: CDR1 SEHNR, CDR2 FQNEAQ (reference sequence). Trimming took off 1 base at V and 5 bases at J, with 9 bases between the two ends. Here the CDR3 reads CASSLGQDDEQYF. The CDR3 coding sequence is TGTGCCAGCAGCTTAGGACAGGATGACGAGCAGTACTTC.

The chain employs TRBV6-6 and TRBJ1-5; no definite D call. V was clipped by 6 bases and J by 0 bases, with 9 bases between them. Germline CDR1 is MNHNY and CDR2 is SVGAGI (reference sequence). The CDR3 covers 14 residues. This CDR3 reads CASSTSDSNQPQHF. In DNA, the CDR3 is TGTGCCAGCAGCACCAGTGATAGCAATCAGCCCCAGCATTTT.

Here the CDR3 DNA reads TGTGCCAGCAGCTCGACTAGCGGGGGAACTCTGACCGGGGAGCTGTTTTTT. It codes for CASSSTSGGTLTGELFF. The rearrangement joins TRBV5-5 to TRBJ2-2, with 12 nucleotides matching TRBD2. The length of the CDR3 is 17 residues. V dropped 3 bases and J dropped 5; count of bases not matched to a gene: 8. Germline V CDR1 and CDR2: SGHKS, YYEKEE (reference sequence). The entire variable domain, with the rest obtained from reference TRBV5-5 and TRBJ2-2, is as follows: DAGVTQSPTHLIKTRGQQVTLRCSPISGHKSVSWYQQVLGQGPQFIFQYYEKEERGRGNFPDRFSARQFPNYSSELNVNALLLGDSALYLCASSSTSGGTLTGELFFGEGSRLTVL.

The chain links TRBV2 to TRBJ1-1; 8 nucleotides line up with TRBD1. Trimming at V came to 3 bases and at J to 6 bases, leaving 6 bases not matched to a gene. Per germline, CDR1 SNHLY and CDR2 FYNNEI. This CDR3 is 14 amino acids long. The CDR3 reads CASSDGGQGPEAFF. Here the CDR3 DNA reads TGTGCCAGCAGTGACGGCGGACAGGGACCTGAAGCTTTCTTT.

This sequence joins TRBV5-1 and TRBJ1-3; D is possibly TRBD1 (6 bases). This CDR3 contains 14 residues. Per the germline V gene, CDR1 is SGHRS and CDR2 is YFSETQ. Trimming removed 0 bases from V and 2 bases from J, with 6 bases in between. CDR3 sequence (DNA): TGCGCCAGCAGCTTGGGGACAGCTGGAAACACCATATATTTT. As protein: CASSLGTAGNTIYF.

The chain uses TRBV15 and TRBJ1-2; perhaps TRBD1 as D (6 bases). CDR3 length: 15 residues. CDR1 and CDR2 (germline): LNHNV, YYDKDF (reference sequence). Trimming left V 4 bases short and J 5 bases short, with 17 bases between. CDR3 DNA sequence: TGTGCCACCAGCACACGAGAGGGGGTTGGGTATGGCTACACCTTC. As protein: CATSTREGVGYGYTF.

The V gene is TRBV5-1, the J gene TRBJ2-1; the D gene is possibly TRBD2 (7 bases). V gave up 6 bases and J gave up 2 bases, with 15 bases separating them. CDR3 length: 15 amino acids. Germline V gene lookup returns CDR1 SGHRS and CDR2 YFSETQ. CDR3 DNA: TGCGCCAGCACACGGGGAGGGGGGACCTACAATGAGCAGTTCTTC. Translation gives CASTRGGGTYNEQFF.

This chain links TRBV28 with TRBJ1-5; 9 positions match TRBD1. This CDR3 is built from 16 residues. J gave up 6 bases and V 7 bases, and 13 bases lay outside the gene matches. Germline-derived CDR1 and CDR2 are MDHEN and SYDVKM. The CDR3 region is CASTPTGTGWIQPQHF. CDR3 bases: TGTGCCAGCACTCCTACCGGGACAGGGTGGATTCAGCCCCAGCATTTT.

The V gene is TRBV15, the J gene TRBJ2-3; 8 nucleotides agree with TRBD2. J gave up 3 bases and V 0 bases, and 5 bases lay outside the gene matches. CDR1 LNHNV and CDR2 YYDKDF come from the germline V gene (reference sequence). This CDR3 is built from 16 residues. The CDR3: CATSRDKGLATDTQYF. DNA for the CDR3: TGTGCCACCAGCAGAGATAAAGGACTAGCAACAGATACGCAGTATTTT.

This clone has a handful of counts. This chain uses TRBV19 with TRBJ1-4; TRBD1 aligns across 7 bases. There are 13 residues in the CDR3. The junction had 5 bases not matched to a gene; V was cut back by 7 bases and J by 6 bases. CDR1 and CDR2 (germline): LNHDA, SQIVND (reference sequence). The CDR3 DNA is TGTGCCAGTACCTTACAGGGGTATGAAAAACTGTTTTTT. Its protein product is CASTLQGYEKLFF.

The rearrangement links TRBV27 to TRBJ1-1; 10 bases align to TRBD1. J lost 5 bases, V lost 6 bases, and 6 bases had no gene match. There are 14 residues in the CDR3. Germline-derived CDR1 and CDR2 are MNHEY and SMNVEV (reference sequence). The CDR3 nucleotides read TGTGCCAGCAGGGAGACAGGGGGCGCGACTGAAGCTTTCTTT. Translating gives CASRETGGATEAFF.

V and J are TRBV6-1 and TRBJ1-1, with 7 nucleotides matching TRBD1. V was pared by 5 bases and J by 3 bases, with 6 bases of the junction left unmatched. Germline V gene data show CDR1 as MNHNS and CDR2 as SASEGT. CDR3 size: 14 residues. The CDR3 bases are TGTGCCAGCAGTCCTTTAACAGGGGACACTGAAGCTTTCTTT. The encoded protein is CASSPLTGDTEAFF.

The chain joins TRBV15 to TRBJ2-7, with D possibly TRBD1 on 5 matching bases. This CDR3 has 15 amino acids. V shed 6 bases and J shed 0 bases, with 15 bases lying between them. CDR1 is LNHNV and CDR2 is YYDKDF in the germline V gene (reference sequence). The chain's CDR3 is CATRKQVSPSYEQYF. CDR3 DNA: TGTGCCACCAGAAAACAGGTTTCCCCCTCCTACGAGCAGTACTTC.

This clone was observed a few times. This chain connects TRBV18 to TRBJ1-1; D not certain. From germline, CDR1 is KGHSH and CDR2 LQKENI. This CDR3 is 13 amino acids long. The germline V and J ends were trimmed by 2 bases and 11 bases, with 15 bases remaining between them. The CDR3 nucleotides are TGTGCCAGCTCACCAACTAGGCGCCCTGGGGCTTTCTTT. Its translation: CASSPTRRPGAFF.

V and J are TRBV21-1 and TRBJ1-6; TRBD1, the D gene given by the table, was not confirmed from the DNA. TRBV21-1 is labeled a pseudogene. The CDR3 runs 16 residues. The CDR3 bases are TGTGCCAGCAGCAATACAAGGCTCCCAGGGAATTCACCCCTCCACTTT. Its translation: CASSNTRLPGNSPLHF.

The chain uses TRBV28 and TRBJ2-7, with D perhaps TRBD2 (5 bases). The CDR3 is 15 residues long. V was shortened by 4 bases and J by 6 bases, with 19 bases between the two germline ends. The germline gives CDR1 MDHEN, CDR2 SYDVKM. The CDR3 DNA reads TGTGCCAGCAGTTACGCCCGTCCTCCACGGGGCGAGCAGTACTTC. Protein: CASSYARPPRGEQYF. Together with reference TRBV28 and TRBJ2-7, the CDR3 gives the full variable domain: DVKVTQSSRYLVKRTGEKVFLECVQDMDHENMFWYRQDPGLGLRLIYFSYDVKMKEKGDIPEGYSVSREKKERFSLILESASTNQTSMYLCASSYARPPRGEQYFGPGTRLTVT.

The rearrangement uses TRBV4-1 and TRBJ1-2, with D perhaps matching TRBD1 (5 bases). The CDR3 totals 16 residues. The V and J ends lost 1 base and 6 bases respectively, with 18 bases between them. From germline, CDR1 is MGHRA and CDR2 YSYEKL. The CDR3 is CASSQAVGQKANGYTF. In nucleotides, the CDR3 is TGCGCCAGCAGCCAAGCTGTGGGGCAAAAGGCCAATGGCTACACCTTC.

The table lists this clone with a count of one. The V and J genes are TRBV10-2 and TRBJ1-2; D is undetermined. CDR3 length: 15 residues. From germline, CDR1 is WSHSY and CDR2 SAAADI. Trimming left V 0 bases short and J 0 bases short, with 8 bases between. The CDR3, as DNA: TGCGCCAGCAGTGAGTCGAGAGAAGCTAACTATGGCTACACCTTC. Protein: CASSESREANYGYTF.

The V gene is TRBV10-1, the J gene TRBJ2-3; 9 bases are a match to TRBD2. CDR3 length: 14 amino acids. Germline CDR1 WNHNN, CDR2 SYGVQD (reference sequence). After removal of 7 bases from V and 3 bases from J, the junction contained 5 bases not matched to a gene. As DNA, the CDR3 is TGCGCCAGCAATCCGGGACTAGCAACAGATACGCAGTATTTT. It is translated as CASNPGLATDTQYF.